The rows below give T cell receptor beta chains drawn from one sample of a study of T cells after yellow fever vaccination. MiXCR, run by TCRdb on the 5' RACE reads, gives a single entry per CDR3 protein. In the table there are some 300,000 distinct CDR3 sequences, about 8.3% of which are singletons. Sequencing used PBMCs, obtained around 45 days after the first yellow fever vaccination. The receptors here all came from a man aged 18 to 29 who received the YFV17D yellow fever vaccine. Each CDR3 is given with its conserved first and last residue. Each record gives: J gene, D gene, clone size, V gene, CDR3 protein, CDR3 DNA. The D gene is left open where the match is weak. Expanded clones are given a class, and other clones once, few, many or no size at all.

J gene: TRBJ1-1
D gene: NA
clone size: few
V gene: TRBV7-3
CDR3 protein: CASSLSRTNTEAFF
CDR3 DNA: TGTGCCAGCAGCTTAAGTAGGACAAACACTGAAGCTTTCTTT

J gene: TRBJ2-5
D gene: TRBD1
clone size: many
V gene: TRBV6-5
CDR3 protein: CASSYSTGGGKTQYF
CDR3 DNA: TGTGCCAGCAGTTACTCGACAGGGGGCGGGAAGACCCAGTACTTC

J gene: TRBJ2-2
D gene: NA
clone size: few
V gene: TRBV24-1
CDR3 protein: CATSDPSDGAGELFF
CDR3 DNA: TGTGCCACCAGTGACCCATCGGACGGGGCCGGGGAGCTGTTTTTT

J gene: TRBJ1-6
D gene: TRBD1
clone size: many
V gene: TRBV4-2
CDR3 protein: CASRQRLKGQGNSPLHF
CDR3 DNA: TGTGCCAGCAGACAGCGCCTCAAAGGACAGGGTAATTCACCCCTCCACTTT

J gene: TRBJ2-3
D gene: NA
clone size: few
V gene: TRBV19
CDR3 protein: CASNGQGTDTQYF
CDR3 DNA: TGTGCCAGTAATGGGCAGGGAACAGATACGCAGTATTTT

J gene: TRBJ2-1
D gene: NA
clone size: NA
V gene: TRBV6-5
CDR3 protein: CASSYSKGDNEQFF
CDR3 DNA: TGTGCCAGCAGTTACTCGAAAGGAGATAATGAGCAGTTCTTC

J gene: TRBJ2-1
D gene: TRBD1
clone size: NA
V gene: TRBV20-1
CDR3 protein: CSARRTGDYNEQFF
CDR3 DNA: TGCAGTGCTAGGAGGACAGGGGATTACAATGAGCAGTTCTTC

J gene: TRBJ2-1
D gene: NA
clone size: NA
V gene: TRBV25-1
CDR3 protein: CASRGEDTGNEQFF
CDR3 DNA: TGTGCCAGCAGAGGGGAGGATACCGGGAATGAGCAGTTCTTC

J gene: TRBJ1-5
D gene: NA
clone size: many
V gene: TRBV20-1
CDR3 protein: CSARREGNQPQHF
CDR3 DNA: TGCAGTGCTCGCAGGGAGGGGAATCAGCCCCAGCATTTT

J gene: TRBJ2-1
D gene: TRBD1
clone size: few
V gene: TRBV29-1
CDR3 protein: CSVEDRQGGPGRQAQFF
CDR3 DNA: TGCAGCGTTGAAGATCGGCAAGGGGGCCCCGGTCGCCAGGCGCAGTTCTTC

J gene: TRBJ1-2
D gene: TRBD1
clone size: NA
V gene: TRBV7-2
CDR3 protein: CASSPRGGSYYGYTF
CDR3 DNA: TGTGCCAGCAGCCCCAGGGGGGGCAGTTACTATGGCTACACCTTC

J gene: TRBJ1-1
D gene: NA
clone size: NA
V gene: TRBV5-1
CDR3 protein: CASSLEPGQGTEAFF
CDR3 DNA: TGCGCCAGCAGCTTGGAACCGGGGCAGGGCACTGAAGCTTTCTTT

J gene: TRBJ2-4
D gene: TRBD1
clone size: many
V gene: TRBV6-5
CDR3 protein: CASSYSTGGDKNIQYF
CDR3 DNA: TGTGCCAGCAGTTACTCGACAGGGGGGGACAAAAACATTCAGTACTTC

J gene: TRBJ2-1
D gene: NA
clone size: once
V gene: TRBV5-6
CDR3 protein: CAISFGPGNEQFF
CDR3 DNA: TGTGCCATCAGCTTCGGACCCGGGAATGAGCAGTTCTTC

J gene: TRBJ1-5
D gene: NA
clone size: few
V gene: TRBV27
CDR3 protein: CASSSYNREGQPQHF
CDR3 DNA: TGTGCCAGCAGTTCCTACAACAGGGAAGGTCAGCCCCAGCATTTT

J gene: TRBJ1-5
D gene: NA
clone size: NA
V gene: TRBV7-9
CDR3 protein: CASSLSATGGQPQHF
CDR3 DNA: TGTGCCAGCAGCTTGTCGGCGACGGGAGGTCAGCCCCAGCATTTT

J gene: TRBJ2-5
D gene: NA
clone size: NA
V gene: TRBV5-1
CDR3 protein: CASSLGSTVDLETQYF
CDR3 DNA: TGCGCCAGCAGCTTGGGGTCGACAGTGGATCTGGAGACCCAGTACTTC

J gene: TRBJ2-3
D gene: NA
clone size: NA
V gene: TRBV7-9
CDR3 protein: CASSFLQGEASTDTQYF
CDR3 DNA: TGTGCCAGCAGCTTTCTACAAGGGGAAGCTAGCACAGATACGCAGTATTTT

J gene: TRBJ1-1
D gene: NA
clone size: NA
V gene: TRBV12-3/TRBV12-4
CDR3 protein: CANRGGMNTEAFF
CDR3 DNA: TGTGCCAACCGAGGGGGTATGAACACTGAAGCTTTCTTT

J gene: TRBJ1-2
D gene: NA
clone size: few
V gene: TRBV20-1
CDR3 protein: CSARPRSEAYGYTF
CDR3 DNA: TGCAGTGCTAGACCGCGGTCGGAGGCCTATGGCTACACCTTC

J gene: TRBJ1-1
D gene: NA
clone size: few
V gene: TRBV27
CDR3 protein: CASSSLGGNAEAFF
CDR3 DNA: TGTGCCAGCAGTTCCCTAGGGGGAAACGCTGAAGCTTTCTTT

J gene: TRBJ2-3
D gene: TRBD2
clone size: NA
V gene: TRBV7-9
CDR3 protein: CASSYIAGGRADTQYF
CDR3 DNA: TGTGCCAGCAGCTATATAGCGGGGGGCCGGGCAGATACGCAGTATTTT

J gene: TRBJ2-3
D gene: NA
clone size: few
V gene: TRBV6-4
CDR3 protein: CASSARVTDTDTQYF
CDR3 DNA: TGTGCCAGCAGTGCGCGGGTTACCGACACAGATACGCAGTATTTT

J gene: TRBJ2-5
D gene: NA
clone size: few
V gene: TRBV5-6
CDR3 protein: CASRPDSSAYQETQYF
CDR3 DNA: TGTGCCAGCAGACCCGACAGCTCTGCCTACCAAGAGACCCAGTACTTC

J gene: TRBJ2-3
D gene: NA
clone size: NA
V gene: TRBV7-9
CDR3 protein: CASSSSQGRSVPDTQYF
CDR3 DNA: TGTGCCAGCAGCTCTTCCCAGGGACGGTCAGTCCCAGATACGCAGTATTTT

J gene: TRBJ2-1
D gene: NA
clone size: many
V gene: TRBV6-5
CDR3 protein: CASSYSMRVVGRGQFF
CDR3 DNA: TGTGCCAGCAGTTACTCGATGAGGGTGGTCGGGCGGGGGCAGTTCTTC

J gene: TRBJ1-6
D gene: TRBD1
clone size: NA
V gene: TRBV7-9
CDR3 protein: CASSSQGTLSHSPLHF
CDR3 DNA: TGTGCCAGCAGCTCACAGGGGACTTTATCCCATTCACCCCTCCACTTT

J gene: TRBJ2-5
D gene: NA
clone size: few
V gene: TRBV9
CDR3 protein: CASSVSTSSQETQYF
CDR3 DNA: TGTGCCAGCAGCGTATCAACAAGTAGCCAAGAGACCCAGTACTTC

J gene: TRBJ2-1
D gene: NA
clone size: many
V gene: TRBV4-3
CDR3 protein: CASSQEAGTNEQFF
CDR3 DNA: TGCGCCAGCAGCCAAGAAGCGGGGACAAATGAGCAGTTCTTC

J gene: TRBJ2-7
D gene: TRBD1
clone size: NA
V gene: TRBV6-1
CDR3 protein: CASKPGQALEQYF
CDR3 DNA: TGTGCCAGCAAACCGGGACAGGCCCTCGAGCAGTACTTC

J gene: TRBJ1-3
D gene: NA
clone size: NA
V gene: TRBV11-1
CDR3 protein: CASSQAPGNTIYF
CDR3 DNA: TGTGCCAGCAGCCAGGCGCCGGGAAACACCATATATTTT

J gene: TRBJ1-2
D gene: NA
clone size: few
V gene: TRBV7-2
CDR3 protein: CASSLEISPWTF
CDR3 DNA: TGTGCCAGCAGCTTAGAGATCTCGCCATGGACCTTC

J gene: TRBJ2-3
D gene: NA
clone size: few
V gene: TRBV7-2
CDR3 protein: CASSLWTATGTDTQYF
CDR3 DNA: TGTGCCAGCAGCTTATGGACGGCAACTGGGACAGATACGCAGTATTTT

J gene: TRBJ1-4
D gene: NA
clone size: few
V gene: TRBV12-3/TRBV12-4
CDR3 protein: CASSSRDEKLFF
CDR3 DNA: TGTGCCAGCAGTTCCAGGGATGAAAAACTGTTTTTT

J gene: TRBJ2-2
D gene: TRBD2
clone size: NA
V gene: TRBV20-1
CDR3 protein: CCAHPLAGDNTGELFF
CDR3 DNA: TGCTGCGCCCATCCACTAGCGGGGGATAACACCGGGGAGCTGTTTTTT

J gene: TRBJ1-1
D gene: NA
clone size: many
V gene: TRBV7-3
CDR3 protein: CASSLGGGYTEAFF
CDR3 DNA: TGTGCCAGCAGCTTAGGGGGCGGATACACTGAAGCTTTCTTT

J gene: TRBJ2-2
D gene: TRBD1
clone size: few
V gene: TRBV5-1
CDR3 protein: CASKDTGTGWAGELFF
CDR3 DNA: TGCGCCAGCAAAGATACCGGGACAGGGTGGGCCGGGGAGCTGTTTTTT

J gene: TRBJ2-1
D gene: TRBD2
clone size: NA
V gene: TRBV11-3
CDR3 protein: CASSSSIFGTLAGGNYNEQFF
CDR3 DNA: TGTGCCAGCAGCTCGTCCATTTTCGGGACCCTAGCGGGAGGAAACTACAATGAGCAGTTCTTC

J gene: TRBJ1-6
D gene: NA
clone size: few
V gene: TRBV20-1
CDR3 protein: CSAPQNNSPLHF
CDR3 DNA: TGCAGTGCACCCCAGAATAATTCACCCCTCCACTTT

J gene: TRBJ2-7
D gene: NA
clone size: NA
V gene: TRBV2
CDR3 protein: CASYPGGSYYEQYF
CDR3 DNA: TGTGCCAGCTACCCCGGAGGCAGTTACTACGAGCAGTACTTC

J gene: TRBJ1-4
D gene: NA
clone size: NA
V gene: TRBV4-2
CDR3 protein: CASSPAGETNEKLFF
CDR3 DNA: TGTGCCAGCAGCCCGGCGGGGGAAACTAATGAAAAACTGTTTTTT

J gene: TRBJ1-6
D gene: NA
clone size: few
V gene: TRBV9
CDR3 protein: CASSVEGRRDSPLHF
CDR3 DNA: TGTGCCAGCAGCGTAGAGGGGAGGAGGGATTCACCCCTCCACTTT

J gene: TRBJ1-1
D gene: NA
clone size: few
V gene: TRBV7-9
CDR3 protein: CASSAIGVWNTEAFF
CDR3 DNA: TGTGCCAGCAGCGCAATAGGGGTGTGGAACACTGAAGCTTTCTTT

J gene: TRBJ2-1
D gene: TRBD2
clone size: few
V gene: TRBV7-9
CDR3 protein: CASSRGTSGVREQFF
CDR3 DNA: TGTGCCAGCAGCCGAGGGACTAGCGGGGTACGTGAGCAGTTCTTC

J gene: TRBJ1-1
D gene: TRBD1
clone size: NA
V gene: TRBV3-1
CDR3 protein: CASSKTGGTEAFF
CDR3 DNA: TGTGCCAGCAGCAAGACAGGGGGCACTGAAGCTTTCTTT

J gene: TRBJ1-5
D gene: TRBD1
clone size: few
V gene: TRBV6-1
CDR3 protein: CASSEEGQGSQPQHF
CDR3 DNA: TGTGCCAGCAGTGAAGAAGGACAGGGAAGTCAGCCCCAGCATTTT

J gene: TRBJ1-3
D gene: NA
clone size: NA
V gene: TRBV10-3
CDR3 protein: CAISAGQHSGNTIYF
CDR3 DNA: TGTGCCATCAGTGCGGGCCAACACTCTGGAAACACCATATATTTT

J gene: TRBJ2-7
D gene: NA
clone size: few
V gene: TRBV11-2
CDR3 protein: CASSLGWGESSYEQYF
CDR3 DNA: TGTGCCAGCAGCTTGGGGTGGGGGGAGAGCTCCTACGAGCAGTACTTC

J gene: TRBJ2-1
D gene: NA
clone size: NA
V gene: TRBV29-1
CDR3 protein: CSVNRDTSYNEQFF
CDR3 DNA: TGCAGCGTCAATCGGGACACATCCTACAATGAGCAGTTCTTC

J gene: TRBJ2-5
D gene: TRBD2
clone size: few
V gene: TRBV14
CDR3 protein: CASSHRLAGAISETQYF
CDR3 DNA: TGTGCCAGCAGCCATCGACTAGCGGGGGCAATATCGGAGACCCAGTACTTC